Below, 6 T cell receptor beta chains from the same sample are listed, as sequenced in a study of neoadjuvant anti-PD-1 for oral cavity cancer. Libraries were prepared by immunoSEQ multiplex PCR; TCRdb keeps only in-frame clonotypes and omits some of them. The sample has approximately 7,200 clones, nearly 45% seen once. This material consisted of tumor tissue, taken before nivolumab (anti-PD-1) treatment. These receptors all stem from a person between 40 and 85 years old with oral cavity squamous cell carcinoma.

The gene calls are TRBV7-2 and TRBJ2-3, with TRBD1 identical over 7 bases. The length of the CDR3 is 15 residues. Trimming took 5 bases from V and 0 from J; bases not matched to a gene: 5. CDR1 is SGHTA, CDR2 FQGNSA, per germline. The CDR3 reads CASSPQTGSTDTQYF. In nucleotides, the CDR3 is TGTGCCAGCAGCCCCCAGACAGGGAGCACAGATACGCAGTATTTT. Using reference TRBV7-2 and TRBJ2-3 for the parts outside the CDR3, the full variable domain is GAGVSQSPSNKVTEKGKDVELRCDPISGHTALYWYRQSLGQGLEFLIYFQGNSAPDKSGLPSDRFSAERTGGSVSTLTIQRTQQEDSAVYLCASSPQTGSTDTQYFGPGTRLTVL.

This clone was found a few times. V is TRBV7-3 and J is TRBJ2-2; 8 bases are shared with TRBD1. Looked up from germline, CDR1 is SGHTA and CDR2 is FQGTGA. This CDR3 region has 16 residues. The V gene end was trimmed by 2 bases and the J gene end by 5 bases; junction bases not matched to a gene: 7. The CDR3 bases are TGTGCCAGCAGCTTAGTCGGGACAGGTGTAACCGGGGAGCTGTTTTTT. Translated: CASSLVGTGVTGELFF.

This clone has only one observation. CDR3 sequence reads: CAWSLRGYLFGNTIYF. CDR3 DNA: TGTGCCTGGAGCCTCAGGGGTTATCTCTTTGGAAACACCATATATTTT. J is TRBJ1-3 and V is TRBV30; TRBD1 is a possible D gene (6 bases). The CDR3 is 16 residues long. The germline CDR1 and CDR2 sequences are GTSNPN and SVGIG (reference sequence). Trimming cost V 3 bases and J 3 bases, with 18 bases left between them.

This clone was seen a few times. This sequence joins TRBV11-2 and TRBJ2-5; the match to TRBD2 covers 7 bases. Trimming took 1 base from V and 5 from J; bases not matched to a gene: 13. Germline V gives CDR1 SGHAT, CDR2 FQNNGV. This CDR3 is built from 17 residues. CDR3 DNA sequence: TGTGCCAGCAGCTTAGCCGGTCACCGGGGGGTTAGCGAGACCCAGTACTTC. Translation: CASSLAGHRGVSETQYF.

The rearrangement uses TRBV7-2 and TRBJ1-3; 7 nucleotides align to TRBD1. The CDR3 loop spans 15 amino acids. Germline trimming cut 6 bases from V and 0 bases from J; bases unmatched to any gene: 5. Per germline, CDR1 SGHTA and CDR2 FQGNSA. CDR3 DNA: TGTGCCAGCAGATCCGGGACAGACTCTGGAAACACCATATATTTT. Residues: CASRSGTDSGNTIYF.

The chain carries TRBV5-4 and TRBJ2-3, with 10 nucleotides matching TRBD2. Trimming took 0 bases from V and 1 from J; bases not matched to a gene: 2. This CDR3 has 16 residues. Germline CDR1 reads SGHNT; CDR2 reads YYREEE (reference sequence). CDR3: CASSLGLAGGTDTQYF. CDR3 coding DNA: TGTGCCAGCAGCTTGGGGCTAGCGGGGGGCACAGATACGCAGTATTTT.